The 3 T cell receptor beta chains below all came from one sample that was sequenced in a study of blood T cells in healthy people across ages. A second PCR, run for about 7 to 11 cycles, used a sample-barcoded 5' primer plus a J-beta primer mix. TCRdb re-analysed the 5' RACE reads in MiXCR, keeping a single row per CDR3 protein. The table has about 400,000 distinct CDR3 sequences, roughly half seen once. Specimen: blood. The receptors stem from a man aged 55 to 70 in good health.

The chain recombines TRBV20-1 with TRBJ2-7; 8 bases align to TRBD2. V lost 0 bases and J lost 5; bases outside the gene matches: 6. Per the germline V gene, CDR1 is DFQATT and CDR2 is SNEGSKA (reference sequence). The length of the CDR3 is 14 residues. This CDR3 reads CSARDTSGPHEQYF. In DNA, the CDR3 is TGCAGTGCTAGAGATACTAGCGGCCCCCACGAGCAGTACTTC.

As regards this clonotype: A read error may explain this, as a much larger clone is one base away. CDR3 protein: CASSVSREGNEQFF. CDR3 nucleotides: TGTGCCAGCAGTGTCTCCAGGGAGGGCAATGAGCAGTTCTTC. The chain uses TRBV27 and TRBJ2-1, with 7 bases that match TRBD2. The CDR3 runs to 14 residues. The germline gives CDR1 MNHEY, CDR2 SMNVEV (reference sequence). The J segment lost 6 bases and the V segment lost 5 bases, leaving 7 bases of the junction unmatched.

V gene TRBV20-1 combines with J gene TRBJ1-2; TRBD1 matches 9 bases. Unmatched junction bases numbered 7, after V lost 2 bases and J lost 6 bases. There are 14 residues in the CDR3. From germline, CDR1 is DFQATT and CDR2 SNEGSKA (reference sequence). The chain's CDR3 is CSARPGQGVDGYTF. The CDR3 coding sequence is TGCAGTGCTAGACCGGGACAGGGAGTTGATGGCTACACCTTC.